The 28 T cell receptor beta chains in this list originate from one sample, sequenced in a study of shared clonotypes between healthy human individuals. Profiled with immunoSEQ multiplex PCR; TCRdb holds only in-frame clones, not every one. The repertoire holds about 600,000 clones, with roughly four fifths as singletons. Input material: PBMCs. The receptors here all came from a woman in her thirties or forties in good health. Some clones in this sample may be carry-over from other donors' samples.

This chain links TRBV6-5 with TRBJ2-3; maybe TRBD2 (5 bases). Germline V gene lookup returns CDR1 MNHEY and CDR2 SVGAGI. V lost 0 bases to trimming and J lost 8 bases, with 15 bases between them. CDR3 length: 15 residues. CDR3 residues: CASSYSAGLQGTQYF. The CDR3 DNA is TGTGCCAGCAGTTACTCGGCGGGCCTGCAAGGTACGCAGTATTTT.

This clone is a singleton in its sample. V and J are TRBV10-3 and TRBJ2-5; D unresolved. The CDR3 length is 12 residues. Trimming shortened V by 3 bases and J by 5 bases, and 7 bases separated the two germline ends. Germline V gives CDR1 ENHRY, CDR2 SYGVKD. In DNA, the CDR3 is TGTGCCATCAGTGACCCCGGGGAGACCCAGTACTTC. Protein sequence: CAISDPGETQYF.

The chain couples TRBV6-5 to TRBJ1-3; D remains ambiguous. The V end lost 6 bases, the J end lost 1 base, and 10 bases lay between the germline ends. CDR1 is MNHEY, CDR2 SVGAGI, per germline. The CDR3 contains 14 residues. In DNA, the CDR3 is TGTGCCAGCAGCAAAGTAGGGTCTGGAAACACCATATATTTT. Protein: CASSKVGSGNTIYF.

This chain uses TRBV6-1 with TRBJ2-1; TRBD1 matches at 7 bases. CDR1 and CDR2 from the germline V gene are MNHNS and SASEGT. Trimming removed 9 bases from V and 15 bases from J; junction bases left unmatched: 8. The CDR3 length is 10 residues. DNA for the CDR3: TGTGCCAGGACAGGGTCGGCTCGGTTCTTC. This gives the protein CARTGSARFF.

The gene calls are TRBV19 and TRBJ2-7; no clear D gene. Germline-derived CDR1 and CDR2 are LNHDA and SQIVND (reference sequence). CDR3 size: 15 residues. V lost 5 bases and J lost 0, with 14 bases in between. CDR3: CASSPNDGFSYEQYF. In DNA, the CDR3 is TGTGCCAGTAGTCCCAACGACGGCTTCTCCTACGAGCAGTACTTC.

The chain recombines TRBV11-2 with TRBJ2-7; D is perhaps TRBD2 (5 bases). The V end was cut by 0 bases, the J end by 2 bases, with 11 bases between. CDR3 length: 15 residues. CDR1 is SGHAT, CDR2 FQNNGV, per germline. The CDR3 DNA sequence: TGTGCCAGCAGCTTAGATCTCCCGGGGACCTACGAGCAGTACTTC. Translated: CASSLDLPGTYEQYF.

Only a few counts were recorded for this clone. The chain carries TRBV19 and TRBJ1-5, with D hard to call. CDR1 is LNHDA and CDR2 is SQIVND in the germline V gene (reference sequence). This CDR3 has 12 residues. V lost 3 bases and J 7 bases, leaving 7 bases between the germline ends. The DNA for the CDR3 is TGTGCCAGTAGTATCCAGGAGCAGCCCCAGCATTTT. Amino acid sequence: CASSIQEQPQHF. Looking up the rest from reference TRBV19 and TRBJ1-5 gives the full variable domain: DGGITQSPKYLFRKEGQNVTLSCEQNLNHDAMYWYRQDPGQGLRLIYYSQIVNDFQKGDIAEGYSVSREKKESFPLTVTSAQKNPTAFYLCASSIQEQPQHFGDGTRLSIL.

This chain links TRBV11-3 with TRBJ2-5; D is perhaps TRBD2 (7 bases). CDR3 length: 15 amino acids. Trimming pared 0 bases from V and 5 bases from J, leaving 13 bases between. The germline CDR1 and CDR2 sequences are SGHNT and YENEEA. CDR3 in amino acids: CASSLDAGEGETQYF. In nucleotides, the CDR3 is TGTGCCAGCAGCTTAGACGCAGGGGAGGGGGAGACCCAGTACTTC.

This clone has a count of ten or more. The chain joins TRBV19 to TRBJ2-5; D is perhaps TRBD2 (5 bases). Deletions cut 5 bases from V and 4 bases from J, with 11 bases between. CDR1 is LNHDA, CDR2 SQIVND, per germline (reference sequence). This CDR3 has 13 residues. CDR3 nucleotides: TGTGCCAGTAGTGCCACCGGAGGAGAGACCCAGTACTTC. Encoded protein: CASSATGGETQYF.

The V call is TRBV5-1, the J call TRBJ2-2; D perhaps matches TRBD1 (6 bases). The CDR3 has 15 amino acids. V was trimmed by 0 bases and J by 2 bases, leaving 8 bases between them. Germline V gene data show CDR1 as SGHRS and CDR2 as YFSETQ. DNA of the CDR3: TGCGCCAGCAGCTTGGCGGGACAAAACACCGGGGAGCTGTTTTTT. Its protein is CASSLAGQNTGELFF.

This chain links TRBV7-3 with TRBJ2-5; 7 bases fit TRBD1. With V trimmed by 1 base and J by 5 bases, 1 base remained unmatched. The V gene's germline CDR1 is SGHTA and CDR2 FQGTGA. This CDR3 region has 13 residues. The chain's CDR3 is CASSLNRGETQYF. CDR3 DNA: TGTGCCAGCAGCTTAAACAGGGGTGAGACCCAGTACTTC.

This chain links TRBV27 with TRBJ2-7; 8 bases fit TRBD1. Germline V lookup: CDR1 MNHEY, CDR2 SMNVEV (reference sequence). V lost 5 bases and J lost 6; bases outside the gene matches: 15. This CDR3 is built from 16 residues. Written as DNA, the CDR3 is TGTGCCAGCAGTCCAACAGGGGGTCCCGGAGTCGGCGAGCAGTACTTC. Amino acid sequence: CASSPTGGPGVGEQYF.

The V and J genes are TRBV10-3 and TRBJ2-5; 10 nucleotides match TRBD2. The V segment lost 5 bases and the J segment 5 bases; nucleotides outside the gene matches: 8. Germline CDR1 reads ENHRY; CDR2 reads SYGVKD. The CDR3 runs to 15 residues. DNA of the CDR3: TGTGCCATCAGTCCTAGCGGGGGCGCCGGGGAGACCCAGTACTTC. Its protein product is CAISPSGGAGETQYF.

The chain employs TRBV6-5 and TRBJ1-1, with D unresolved. Trimming stripped 4 bases from V and 10 bases from J, with 16 bases between. The CDR3 has 13 residues. Germline CDR1 reads MNHEY; CDR2 reads SVGAGI. This CDR3 reads CASSSSPGSGAFF. In DNA, the CDR3 is TGTGCCAGCAGTTCCTCCCCAGGTAGTGGAGCTTTCTTT.

The chain is built from TRBV7-2 and TRBJ2-7; 8 positions agree with TRBD1. Germline lookup yields CDR1 SGHTA and CDR2 FQGNSA. Losses at the gene ends were 0 bases for V and 2 bases for J; bases not matched to a gene: 0. The CDR3 contains 14 residues. The CDR3 DNA sequence: TGTGCCAGCAGCTTAGCGGACAGGGCCTACGAGCAGTACTTC. This translates into CASSLADRAYEQYF. Full variable domain (missing parts from reference TRBV7-2 and TRBJ2-7): GAGVSQSPSNKVTEKGKDVELRCDPISGHTALYWYRQSLGQGLEFLIYFQGNSAPDKSGLPSDRFSAERTGGSVSTLTIQRTQQEDSAVYLCASSLADRAYEQYFGPGTRLTVT.

The DNA of the CDR3 is TGCGCCAGCAGCTTGGTAGCGCGGGGTCGCGAGCAGTACTTC. Translating gives CASSLVARGREQYF. The rearrangement links TRBV5-1 to TRBJ2-7; D might be TRBD2 (6 bases). The V end was cut by 0 bases, the J end by 6 bases, with 13 bases between. Germline V lookup: CDR1 SGHRS, CDR2 YFSETQ. The CDR3 covers 14 residues.

This clone occurred a few times. This sequence joins TRBV6-5 and TRBJ2-1; 8 nucleotides agree with TRBD2. Germline CDR1 reads MNHEY; CDR2 reads SVGAGI. CDR3 length equals 14 residues. The V segment lost 6 bases and the J segment 6 bases; nucleotides outside the gene matches: 7. The CDR3 reads CASRQTSAFNEQFF. The CDR3 DNA reads as TGTGCCAGCAGGCAGACTAGCGCTTTCAATGAGCAGTTCTTC.

The chain links TRBV28 to TRBJ2-1; 12 bases agree with TRBD2. This CDR3 has 14 residues. The ends lost 6 bases at V and 8 bases at J; junction bases unmatched: 5. Germline assignment: CDR1 MDHEN and CDR2 SYDVKM. The CDR3 region is CASRTSGRNYEQFF. CDR3 coding DNA: TGTGCCAGCAGAACTAGCGGGAGGAACTATGAGCAGTTCTTC.

The CDR3 nucleotides read TGTGCCAGCAGCAAAGCAGGAGGAGGGACTGGGGCCAACGTCCTGACTTTC. It specifies CASSKAGGGTGANVLTF. This sequence joins TRBV21-1 and TRBJ2-6; the D call in the table, TRBD2, was not verified against the DNA. TRBV21-1 has pseudogene status. The CDR3 runs 17 residues.

This chain uses TRBV19 with TRBJ2-4, with 11 bases matching TRBD2. J gave up 1 base and V 5 bases, and 13 bases lay outside the gene matches. The CDR3 is 19 amino acids. Germline lookup yields CDR1 LNHDA and CDR2 SQIVND (reference sequence). CDR3: CASSHNQLAGDGAKNIQYF. Here the CDR3 DNA reads TGTGCCAGTAGTCACAATCAACTAGCGGGAGATGGGGCCAAAAACATTCAGTACTTC.

The genes are TRBV30 and TRBJ1-1; D is perhaps TRBD1 (5 bases). The CDR3 covers 15 residues. The germline V gene encodes CDR1 GTSNPN and CDR2 SVGIG (reference sequence). V gave up 3 bases and J gave up 4 bases, with 18 bases separating them. CDR3: CAWRVGTLRSTEAFF. For the CDR3, the DNA is TGTGCCTGGAGGGTTGGGACCCTTCGGAGCACTGAAGCTTTCTTT.

The sample holds a few counts of this clone. Within the sample, other DNA sequences also encode this same CDR3. The chain recombines TRBV18 with TRBJ1-1; D gene uncertain. Trimming took 1 base from V and 1 from J, leaving 4 bases between them. Germline V gene data show CDR1 as KGHSH and CDR2 as LQKENI. The CDR3 is 13 amino acids. The CDR3 coding sequence is TGTGCCAGCTCACCACAGGGGAACACTGAAGCTTTCTTT. Protein sequence: CASSPQGNTEAFF.

The J gene is TRBJ2-6, the V gene TRBV15, with a possible D match to TRBD1 (5 bases). Germline V lookup: CDR1 LNHNV, CDR2 YYDKDF (reference sequence). The CDR3 has 16 residues. V was shortened by 0 bases and J by 2 bases, with 8 bases between the two germline ends. In nucleotides, the CDR3 is TGTGCCACCAGCAGAGATTTGACAGCTGGGGCCAACGTCCTGACTTTC. This translates into CATSRDLTAGANVLTF.

This clone appeared many times. The same CDR3 arises from other DNA sequences in this sample as well. This sequence joins TRBV7-8 and TRBJ1-5; 10 bases align to TRBD1. CDR3 size: 14 residues. The V segment lost 5 bases and the J segment 4 bases; nucleotides outside the gene matches: 2. Germline CDR1 and CDR2: SGHVS and FQNEAQ. CDR3: CASSPGQGNQPQHF. The CDR3 DNA follows: TGTGCCAGCAGCCCGGGACAGGGGAATCAGCCCCAGCATTTT.

This clone was seen many times. The rearrangement joins TRBV28 to TRBJ2-1, with 12 bases fitting TRBD2. V shed 0 bases and J 9 bases; nucleotides not matched to a gene: 9. Looked up from germline, CDR1 is MDHEN and CDR2 is SYDVKM. The CDR3 consists of 17 residues. The CDR3 DNA sequence: TGTGCCAGCAGTTTATGGTCTCTAGCGGGAGGGCCGGGTGAGCAGTTCTTC. This codes for CASSLWSLAGGPGEQFF.

This clone turned up a few times. The identical CDR3 is also encoded by other nucleotide sequences in the sample. This chain uses TRBV18 with TRBJ2-4, with TRBD1 as a possible D gene (5 bases). The V end lost 3 bases, the J end lost 0 bases, and 12 bases lay between the germline ends. CDR3 size: 16 residues. Germline V lookup: CDR1 KGHSH, CDR2 LQKENI. DNA of the CDR3: TGTGCCAGCTCACCCCCGTCAGGGCTAGCCAAAAACATTCAGTACTTC. It yields the protein CASSPPSGLAKNIQYF.

Only a few counts were recorded for this clone. V and J are TRBV6-6 and TRBJ1-4, with D unclear. Germline V CDR1 and CDR2: MNHNY, SVGAGI (reference sequence). The CDR3 has 15 amino acids. Trimming took off 6 bases at V and 2 bases at J, with 13 bases between the two ends. The CDR3 nucleotides are TGTGCCAGCAGCCTACGGTACGGCACTAATGAAAAACTGTTTTTT. Protein product: CASSLRYGTNEKLFF.

The chain carries TRBV6-5 and TRBJ2-3; TRBD2 matches 7 bases. The trim removed 8 bases at V and 0 bases at J, leaving 8 bases unmatched. Germline V gene sequence: CDR1 MNHEY, CDR2 SVGAGI. The CDR3 runs to 15 residues. The DNA of the CDR3 is TGTGCCAGCCGTACCGGGGGGATTAGCACAGATACGCAGTATTTT. It yields the protein CASRTGGISTDTQYF.